The 18 T cell receptor beta chains presented below share a single source sample, sequenced in a study of blood T cells in healthy people across ages. A second 7 to 11 cycle PCR used barcoded and J-beta primers. TCRdb re-analysed the 5' RACE reads in MiXCR, keeping a single row per CDR3 protein. The repertoire holds hundreds of thousands of distinct CDR3 sequences, about 55% seen once, with approximately 40% in the top ten. Sequencing was carried out using blood. The receptors shown here come from a man older than 75 in good health.

The V call is TRBV7-9, the J call TRBJ2-4; D possibly corresponds to TRBD1 (5 bases). The end of the DNA is better explained by TRBJ2-5, so the J call may be wrong. CDR1 and CDR2 (germline): SEHNR, FQNEAQ (reference sequence). This CDR3 has 14 residues. As DNA, the CDR3 is TGTGCCAGCAGCTTTTATGGGGCCGAAGAGACCCAGTACTTC. As protein: CASSFYGAEETQYF.

The gene calls are TRBV5-1 and TRBJ2-3; possible D gene TRBD1, 5 bases. This CDR3 is 16 amino acids long. The germline V and J ends were trimmed by 0 bases and 4 bases, with 15 bases remaining between them. CDR1 is SGHRS and CDR2 is YFSETQ in the germline V gene. The chain's CDR3 is CASSLGRDRRADTQYF. For the CDR3, the DNA is TGCGCCAGCAGCTTGGGACGTGATCGCAGGGCAGATACGCAGTATTTT.

The J gene is TRBJ1-2, the V gene TRBV12-3 or TRBV12-4, with D uncertain. Trimming took 1 base from V and 7 from J, leaving 10 bases between them. This CDR3 has 13 amino acids. CDR3 loop: CASSLVGLSGYTF. In DNA form, the CDR3 reads TGTGCCAGCAGTTTAGTCGGCCTAAGTGGCTACACCTTC.

The chain links TRBV2 to TRBJ2-7; D tentatively reads TRBD1 or TRBD2 (5 bases each). The V and J ends lost 8 bases and 2 bases respectively, with 13 bases between them. Germline V lookup: CDR1 SNHLY, CDR2 FYNNEI. The CDR3 runs to 13 residues. CDR3 nucleotide sequence: TGTGCCAGCCACCGGGACGGCCCCTACGAGCAGTACTTC. Translated: CASHRDGPYEQYF.

The chain carries TRBV7-9 and TRBJ1-4; 11 nucleotides line up with TRBD1. Germline V lookup: CDR1 SEHNR, CDR2 FQNEAQ (reference sequence). There are 20 residues in the CDR3. J gave up 0 bases and V 5 bases, and 14 bases lay outside the gene matches. The DNA of the CDR3 is TGTGCCAGCAGCCCCCCGCCGGACAGGGGGCTACTTGCAACTAATGAAAAACTGTTTTTT. This gives the protein CASSPPPDRGLLATNEKLFF.

The rearrangement joins TRBV24-1 to TRBJ2-3, with 7 positions matching TRBD2. There are 14 residues in the CDR3. Germline assignment: CDR1 KGHDR and CDR2 SFDVKD. Trimming at V came to 4 bases and at J to 14 bases, leaving 14 bases not matched to a gene. CDR3 nucleotide sequence: TGTGCCACCAGTGACCCGGGACTATCCGAATACGCGTATTTT. Encoded protein: CATSDPGLSEYAYF.

This chain connects TRBV24-1 to TRBJ2-5; D unclear. Germline CDR1 and CDR2: KGHDR and SFDVKD. V lost 4 bases and J 11 bases, leaving 13 bases between the germline ends. The CDR3 covers 12 residues. The CDR3 DNA follows: TGTGCCACCAGTGACCGGGTCAATGAGCAGTACTTC. Amino acids: CATSDRVNEQYF.

This chain connects TRBV3-1 to TRBJ1-2, with D tentatively TRBD1 (5 bases). The CDR3 spans 15 residues. Trimming removed 2 bases from V and 4 bases from J, with 14 bases in between. Germline lookup yields CDR1 LGHDT and CDR2 YNNKEL (reference sequence). CDR3 in amino acids: CASSQKGQGLYGYTF. Here the CDR3 DNA reads TGTGCCAGCAGCCAAAAGGGGCAGGGCCTCTATGGCTACACCTTC.

The rearrangement links TRBV12-3 or TRBV12-4 to TRBJ2-7; 9 nucleotides align to TRBD2. CDR3 size: 15 residues. V trimming: 6 bases; J trimming: 3 bases; junction bases outside the gene matches: 9. CDR3 nucleotides: TGTGCCAGCAGCCCTGCTAGCGGGACCTACTACGAGCAGTACTTC. Protein: CASSPASGTYYEQYF.

This chain links TRBV6-6 with TRBJ2-5; 7 bases fit TRBD2. Germline V gene data show CDR1 as MNHNY and CDR2 as SVGAGI (reference sequence). The CDR3 spans 14 residues. The V segment lost 7 bases and the J segment 1 base; nucleotides outside the gene matches: 6. CDR3 coding DNA: TGTGCCAGCACCCCACTAGCGATCCAAGAGACCCAGTACTTC. This translates into CASTPLAIQETQYF.

V and J are TRBV11-3 and TRBJ2-1, with 16 bases aligning to TRBD2. Germline V lookup: CDR1 SGHNT, CDR2 YENEEA. The junction had 11 bases not matched to a gene; V was cut back by 5 bases and J by 10 bases. This CDR3 spans 17 amino acids. CDR3: CASSPGLAGGPLREQFF. The CDR3 bases are TGTGCCAGCAGCCCGGGACTAGCGGGAGGGCCCCTCCGAGAGCAGTTCTTC.

The chain employs TRBV29-1 and TRBJ2-1; D gene uncertain. The germline gives CDR1 SQVTM, CDR2 ANQGSEA. Trimming left V 4 bases short and J 0 bases short, with 13 bases between. The CDR3 contains 15 residues. The CDR3, as DNA: TGCAGCGTTGGGGCTCGACCGAGCTCCTACAATGAGCAGTTCTTC. Its protein is CSVGARPSSYNEQFF.

CDR3 sequence reads: CASSPRTANYGYTF. Written as DNA, the CDR3 is TGTGCCAGCAGCCCGAGGACTGCTAACTATGGCTACACCTTC. The chain has TRBV7-8 and TRBJ1-2; unclear D gene. Germline V gene sequence: CDR1 SGHVS, CDR2 FQNEAQ. The V end lost 5 bases, the J end lost 0 bases, and 10 bases lay between the germline ends. The CDR3 is made up of 14 amino acids.

This chain joins TRBV20-1 and TRBJ1-1; possibly TRBD1 for D (5 bases). Trimming left V 5 bases short and J 9 bases short, with 22 bases between. Germline V lookup: CDR1 DFQATT, CDR2 SNEGSKA (reference sequence). CDR3 length: 14 residues. The CDR3 is CSAQPGSLGTKAFF. The CDR3 DNA follows: TGCAGTGCTCAGCCAGGGTCCCTGGGGACTAAAGCTTTCTTT.

In its sample, this clonotype was seen a few times. This chain links TRBV12-3 or TRBV12-4 with TRBJ1-5; D not certain. The CDR3 length is 13 residues. Trimming pared 3 bases from V and 1 base from J, leaving 4 bases between. In nucleotides, the CDR3 is TGTGCCAGCAGTTTCCGGAGCAATCAGCCCCAGCATTTT. It translates to CASSFRSNQPQHF.

The chain couples TRBV5-1 to TRBJ2-2, with D hard to call. The CDR3 covers 13 residues. CDR1 and CDR2 (germline): SGHRS, YFSETQ. V was cut by 3 bases and J by 5 bases, with 8 bases left in between. The CDR3 DNA follows: TGCGCCAGCAGCTCCACTTTGACCGGGGAGCTGTTTTTT. It specifies CASSSTLTGELFF.

The gene calls are TRBV12-3 or TRBV12-4 and TRBJ2-5; D might be TRBD2 (5 bases). The CDR3 runs to 13 residues. The germline V and J ends were trimmed by 4 bases and 7 bases, with 13 bases remaining between them. Written as DNA, the CDR3 is TGTGCCAGCAGTTCCGGGAACCCTTGGACCCAGTACTTC. Translating it yields CASSSGNPWTQYF.

This clonotype was counted only a few times. V gene TRBV15 combines with J gene TRBJ1-1, with TRBD1 identical over 7 bases. The germline CDR1 and CDR2 sequences are LNHNV and YYDKDF (reference sequence). This CDR3 is built from 15 residues. With 0 bases clipped from V and 6 bases from J, the junction kept 7 bases outside the gene matches. CDR3: CATSRDGNRGSEAFF. The CDR3 coding sequence is TGTGCCACCAGCAGAGATGGAAACAGGGGATCTGAAGCTTTCTTT.